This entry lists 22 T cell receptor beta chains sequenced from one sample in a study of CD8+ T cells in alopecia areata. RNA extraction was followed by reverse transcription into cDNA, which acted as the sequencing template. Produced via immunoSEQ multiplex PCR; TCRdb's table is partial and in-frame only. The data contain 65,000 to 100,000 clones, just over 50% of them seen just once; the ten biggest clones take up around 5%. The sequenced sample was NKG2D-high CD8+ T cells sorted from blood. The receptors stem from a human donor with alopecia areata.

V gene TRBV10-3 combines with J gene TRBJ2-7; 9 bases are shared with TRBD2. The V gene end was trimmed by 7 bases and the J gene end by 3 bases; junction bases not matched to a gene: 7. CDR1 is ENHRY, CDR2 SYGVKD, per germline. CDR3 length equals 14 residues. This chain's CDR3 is CAINQLAGGYEQYF. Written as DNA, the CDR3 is TGTGCCATCAACCAACTAGCGGGTGGCTACGAGCAGTACTTC.

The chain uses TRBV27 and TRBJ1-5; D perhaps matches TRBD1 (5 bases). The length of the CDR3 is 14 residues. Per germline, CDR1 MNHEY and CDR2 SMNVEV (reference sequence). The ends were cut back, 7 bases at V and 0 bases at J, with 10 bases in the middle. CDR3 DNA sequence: TGTGCCAGCAAATTCAGGGATAGCAATCAGCCCCAGCATTTT. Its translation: CASKFRDSNQPQHF.

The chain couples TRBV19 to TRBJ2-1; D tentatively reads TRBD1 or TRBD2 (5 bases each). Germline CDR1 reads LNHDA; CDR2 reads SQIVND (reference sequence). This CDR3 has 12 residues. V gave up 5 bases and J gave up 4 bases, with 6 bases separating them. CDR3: CASSEGYNEQFF. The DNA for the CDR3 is TGTGCCAGTAGTGAGGGGTACAATGAGCAGTTCTTC.

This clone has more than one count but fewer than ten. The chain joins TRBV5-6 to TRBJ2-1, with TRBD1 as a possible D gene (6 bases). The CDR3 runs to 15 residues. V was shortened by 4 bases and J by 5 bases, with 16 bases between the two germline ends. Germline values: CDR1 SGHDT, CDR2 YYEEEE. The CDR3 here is CASSPGTIANNEQFF. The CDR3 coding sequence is TGTGCCAGCAGCCCCGGGACAATTGCCAACAATGAGCAGTTCTTC.

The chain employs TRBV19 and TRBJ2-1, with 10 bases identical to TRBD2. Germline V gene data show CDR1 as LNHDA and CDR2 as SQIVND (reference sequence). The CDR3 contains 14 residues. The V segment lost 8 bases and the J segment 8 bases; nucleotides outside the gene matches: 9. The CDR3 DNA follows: TGTGCCAGTGAGCCTAGCGGGGGAAGCGATGAGCAGTTCTTC. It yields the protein CASEPSGGSDEQFF.

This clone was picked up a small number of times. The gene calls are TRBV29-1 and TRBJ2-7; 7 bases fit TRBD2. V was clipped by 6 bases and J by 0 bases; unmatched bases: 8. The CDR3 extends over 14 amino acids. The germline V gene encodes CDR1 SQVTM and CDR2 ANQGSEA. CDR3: CSVETSASSYEQYF. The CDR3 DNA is TGCAGCGTAGAAACTAGCGCCAGCTCCTACGAGCAGTACTTC.

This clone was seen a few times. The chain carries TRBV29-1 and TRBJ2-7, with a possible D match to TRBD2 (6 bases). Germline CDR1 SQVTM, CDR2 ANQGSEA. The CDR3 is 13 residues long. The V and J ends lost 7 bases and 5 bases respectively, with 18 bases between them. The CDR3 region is CSAITGDFDEQYF. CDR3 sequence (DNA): TGCAGCGCCATCACCGGGGACTTTGACGAGCAGTACTTC.

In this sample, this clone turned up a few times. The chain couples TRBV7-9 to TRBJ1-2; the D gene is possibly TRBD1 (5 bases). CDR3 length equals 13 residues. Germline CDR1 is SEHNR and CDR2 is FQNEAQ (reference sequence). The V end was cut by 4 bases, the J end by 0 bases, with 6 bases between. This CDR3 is CASSSQANYGYTF. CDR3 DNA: TGTGCCAGCAGCTCACAGGCTAACTATGGCTACACCTTC.

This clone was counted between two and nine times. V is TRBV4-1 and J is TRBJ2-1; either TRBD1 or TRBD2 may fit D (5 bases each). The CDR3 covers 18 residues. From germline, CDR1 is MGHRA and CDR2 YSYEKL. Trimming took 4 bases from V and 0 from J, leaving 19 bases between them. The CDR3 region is CASSLRSMGVSSYNEQFF. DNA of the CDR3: TGCGCCAGCAGCCTTAGATCAATGGGGGTGAGCTCCTACAATGAGCAGTTCTTC.

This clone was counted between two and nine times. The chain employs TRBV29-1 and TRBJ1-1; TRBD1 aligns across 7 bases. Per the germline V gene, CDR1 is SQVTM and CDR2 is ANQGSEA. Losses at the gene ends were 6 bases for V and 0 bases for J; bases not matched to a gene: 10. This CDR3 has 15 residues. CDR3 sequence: CSVIPSGQLNTEAFF. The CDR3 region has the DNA TGCAGCGTGATCCCCTCGGGACAGCTGAACACTGAAGCTTTCTTT.

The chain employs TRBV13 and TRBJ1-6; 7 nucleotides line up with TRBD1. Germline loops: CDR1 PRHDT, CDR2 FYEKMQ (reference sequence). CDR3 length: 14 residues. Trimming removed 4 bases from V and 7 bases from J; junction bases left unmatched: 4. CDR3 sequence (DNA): TGTGCCAGCAGCTCGGACAGGTCGAATTCACCCCTCCACTTT. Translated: CASSSDRSNSPLHF.

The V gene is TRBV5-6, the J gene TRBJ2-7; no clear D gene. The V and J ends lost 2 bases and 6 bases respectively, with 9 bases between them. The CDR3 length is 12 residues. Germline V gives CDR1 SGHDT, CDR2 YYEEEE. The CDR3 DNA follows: TGTGCCAGCAGCTTCCTGACCGCCGAGCAGTACTTC. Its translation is CASSFLTAEQYF. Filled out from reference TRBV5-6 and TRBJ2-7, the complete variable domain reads DAGVTQSPTHLIKTRGQQVTLRCSPKSGHDTVSWYQQALGQGPQFIFQYYEEEERQRGNFPDRFSGHQFPNYSSELNVNALLLGDSALYLCASSFLTAEQYFGPGTRLTVT.

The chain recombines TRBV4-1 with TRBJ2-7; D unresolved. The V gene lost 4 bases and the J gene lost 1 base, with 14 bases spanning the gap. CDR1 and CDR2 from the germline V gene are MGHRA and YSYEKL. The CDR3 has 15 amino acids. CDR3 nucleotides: TGCGCCAGCAGCCCAGCCCGTAGTCCTTCCTACGAGCAGTACTTC. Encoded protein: CASSPARSPSYEQYF.

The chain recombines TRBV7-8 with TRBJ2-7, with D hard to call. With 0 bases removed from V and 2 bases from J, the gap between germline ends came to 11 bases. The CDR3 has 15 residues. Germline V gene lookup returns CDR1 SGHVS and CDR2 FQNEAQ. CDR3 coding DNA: TGTGCCAGCAGCTTAGCGCTGGCGGATGCCTACGAGCAGTACTTC. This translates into CASSLALADAYEQYF. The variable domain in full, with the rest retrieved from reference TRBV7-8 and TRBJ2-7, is GAGVSQSPRYKVAKRGQDVALRCDPISGHVSLFWYQQALGQGPEFLTYFQNEAQLDKSGLPSDRFFAERPEGSVSTLKIQRTQQEDSAVYLCASSLALADAYEQYFGPGTRLTVT.

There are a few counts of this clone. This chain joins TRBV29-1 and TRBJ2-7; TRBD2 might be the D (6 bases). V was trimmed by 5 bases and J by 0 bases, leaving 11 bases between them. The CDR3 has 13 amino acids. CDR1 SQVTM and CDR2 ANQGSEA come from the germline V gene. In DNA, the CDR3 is TGCAGCGTTAGGAGCGGGCCCTCCTACGAGCAGTACTTC. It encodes CSVRSGPSYEQYF.

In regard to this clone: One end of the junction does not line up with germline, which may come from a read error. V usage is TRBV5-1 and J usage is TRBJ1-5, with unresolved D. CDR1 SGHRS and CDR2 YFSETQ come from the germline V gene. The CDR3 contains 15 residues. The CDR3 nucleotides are TGCGCCAGCAGATTGGACCTCGGGAGCAATCAGCCCCAGCATTTT. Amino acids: CASRLDLGSNQPQHF. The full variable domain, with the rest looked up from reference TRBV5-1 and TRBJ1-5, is KAGVTQTPRYLIKTRGQQVTLSCSPISGHRSVSWYQQTPGQGLQFLFEYFSETQRNKGNFPGRFSGRQFSNSRSEMNVSTLELGDSALYLCASRLDLGSNQPQHFGDGTRLSIL.

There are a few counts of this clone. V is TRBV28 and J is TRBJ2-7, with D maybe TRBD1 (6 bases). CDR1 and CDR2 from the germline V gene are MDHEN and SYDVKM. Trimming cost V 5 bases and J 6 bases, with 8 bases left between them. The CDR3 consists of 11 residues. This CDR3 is CASSKGVEQYF. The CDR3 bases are TGTGCCAGCAGTAAGGGGGTCGAGCAGTACTTC.

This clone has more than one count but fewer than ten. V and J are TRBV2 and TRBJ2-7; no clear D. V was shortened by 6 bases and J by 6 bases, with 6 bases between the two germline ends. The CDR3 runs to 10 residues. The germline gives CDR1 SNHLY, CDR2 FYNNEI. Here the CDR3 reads CASRGPEQYF. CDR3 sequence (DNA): TGTGCCAGCAGGGGCCCCGAGCAGTACTTC. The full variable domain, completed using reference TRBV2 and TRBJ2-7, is EPEVTQTPSHQVTQMGQEVILRCVPISNHLYFYWYRQILGQKVEFLVSFYNNEISEKSEIFDDQFSVERPDGSNFTLKIRSTKLEDSAMYFCASRGPEQYFGPGTRLTVT.

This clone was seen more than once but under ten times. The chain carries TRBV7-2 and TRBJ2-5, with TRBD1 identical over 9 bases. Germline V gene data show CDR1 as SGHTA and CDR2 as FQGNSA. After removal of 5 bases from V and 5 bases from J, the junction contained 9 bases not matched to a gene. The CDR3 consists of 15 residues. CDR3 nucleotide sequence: TGTGCCAGCAGCGACCCGGGACAGGGTTTCGAGACCCAGTACTTC. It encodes CASSDPGQGFETQYF.

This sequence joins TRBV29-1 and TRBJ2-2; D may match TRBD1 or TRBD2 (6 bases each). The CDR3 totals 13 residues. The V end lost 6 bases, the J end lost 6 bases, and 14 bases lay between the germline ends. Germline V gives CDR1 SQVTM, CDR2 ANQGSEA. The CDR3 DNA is TGCAGCGTCGACCAGGGGAGGTCCGGGGAGCTGTTTTTT. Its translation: CSVDQGRSGELFF.

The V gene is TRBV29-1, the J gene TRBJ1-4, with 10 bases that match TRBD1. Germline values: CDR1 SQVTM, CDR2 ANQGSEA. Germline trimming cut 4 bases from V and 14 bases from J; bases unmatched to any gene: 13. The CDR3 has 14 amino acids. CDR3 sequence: CSVGGGDRGQGLFF. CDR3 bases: TGCAGCGTTGGGGGTGGGGACAGGGGTCAAGGGCTGTTTTTT.

CDR3 region: CSVEAGGSYEQFF. The CDR3 nucleotides are TGCAGCGTTGAAGCGGGAGGGAGCTATGAGCAGTTCTTC. This rearrangement joins TRBV29-1 to TRBJ2-1; 8 bases fit TRBD2. CDR3 size: 13 residues. Germline CDR1 SQVTM, CDR2 ANQGSEA. V dropped 1 base and J dropped 8; count of bases not matched to a gene: 4.